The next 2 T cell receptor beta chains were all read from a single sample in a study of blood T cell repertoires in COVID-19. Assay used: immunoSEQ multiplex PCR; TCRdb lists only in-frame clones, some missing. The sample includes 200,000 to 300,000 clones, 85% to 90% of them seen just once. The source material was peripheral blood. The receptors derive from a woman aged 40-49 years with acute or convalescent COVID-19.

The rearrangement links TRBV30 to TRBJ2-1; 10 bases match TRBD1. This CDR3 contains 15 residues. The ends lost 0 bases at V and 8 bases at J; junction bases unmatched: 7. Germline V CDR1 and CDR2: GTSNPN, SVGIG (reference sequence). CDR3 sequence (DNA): TGTGCCTGGAGTGTAGGGACAGGGGAAGGGTATGAGCAGTTCTTC. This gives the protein CAWSVGTGEGYEQFF.

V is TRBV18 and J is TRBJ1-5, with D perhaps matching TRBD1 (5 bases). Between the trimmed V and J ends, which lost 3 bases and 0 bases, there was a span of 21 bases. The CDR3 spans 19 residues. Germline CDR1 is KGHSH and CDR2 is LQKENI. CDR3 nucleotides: TGTGCCAGCTCACCGGGGGGGGACTCCCAGCCCTATAGCAATCAGCCCCAGCATTTT. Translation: CASSPGGDSQPYSNQPQHF.